This T cell receptor (beta chain) originates from a study of blood T cell repertoires in COVID-19. Whole-study context: Samples came from the United States, Italy and Spain, spanning acute and convalescent COVID-19. PBMCs, B-cell-depleted T cells, or T cells were the source of the cDNA or gDNA that made up the material.

This clone was counted once. The assay was immunoSEQ multiplex PCR, and TCRdb's table has in-frame clones only and misses some. The table lists 220,000 or so clones, approximately 92% of them singletons. CDR3 size: 15 residues. The sequenced material came from PBMCs or T cells enriched from blood (not recorded which). The rearrangement links TRBV12-1 to TRBJ2-1; the D call in the table, TRBD2, was not verified against the DNA. TRBV12-1 is tagged as a pseudogene. The receptor comes from a woman between 18 and 29 years old in a cohort exposed to, infected with or recovered from COVID-19 (not recorded which). The CDR3 region is CASSSTLASYNEQFF. In DNA, the CDR3 is TGTGCCAGCAGCTCGACTCTAGCTTCCTACAATGAGCAGTTCTTC.